These 28 T cell receptor beta chains were sequenced from one sample in a study of shared clonotypes between healthy human individuals. TCRdb's copy holds only in-frame clones and misses some; the assay was immunoSEQ multiplex PCR. The table shows about 490,000 clones, with 60% to 85% occurring only once. Sequencing was performed on PBMCs. These receptors were collected from a woman in her 40s in good health. Some clones in this sample may be carry-over from other donors' samples.

This chain links TRBV5-1 with TRBJ2-1, with 11 bases lining up with TRBD2. The germline V gene has CDR1 SGHRS and CDR2 YFSETQ. Trimming took 3 bases from V and 9 from J; bases not matched to a gene: 8. The CDR3 is 15 residues long. The CDR3 spells CASSSASGRSVEQFF. In DNA form, the CDR3 reads TGCGCCAGCAGCTCCGCTAGCGGGAGGTCGGTTGAGCAGTTCTTC.

This rearrangement joins TRBV5-1 to TRBJ2-1; either TRBD1 or TRBD2 may fit D (5 bases each). V was trimmed by 5 bases and J by 9 bases, leaving 15 bases between them. CDR1 is SGHRS, CDR2 YFSETQ, per germline. CDR3 length: 13 amino acids. The CDR3 region is CASSRDGASEQFF. CDR3 bases: TGCGCCAGCAGTCGTGACGGGGCCAGTGAGCAGTTCTTC.

This sequence joins TRBV7-8 and TRBJ2-3, with TRBD2 identical over 8 bases. J gave up 5 bases and V 6 bases, and 13 bases lay outside the gene matches. The CDR3 contains 16 residues. Looked up from germline, CDR1 is SGHVS and CDR2 is FQNEAQ. CDR3 nucleotide sequence: TGTGCCAGCAGACCTAGAGCGGGAGAGAAACGAGATACGCAGTATTTT. This sequence encodes CASRPRAGEKRDTQYF.

The genes are TRBV4-3 and TRBJ2-7, with 10 nucleotides matching TRBD2. V was pared by 1 base and J by 2 bases, with 2 bases of the junction left unmatched. CDR1 and CDR2 (germline): LGHNA, YSLEER. The CDR3 consists of 15 residues. In nucleotides, the CDR3 is TGCGCCAGCAGCCAAGGGCTAGCGGGAGCCTACGAGCAGTACTTC. It is translated as CASSQGLAGAYEQYF.

CDR3 in DNA: TGTGCCAGCAGCTTAGGCTCCCTAGTTGGAGACACGCAGTATTTT. Its translation is CASSLGSLVGDTQYF. The rearrangement joins TRBV11-2 to TRBJ2-3; no definite D call. Germline V gene sequence: CDR1 SGHAT, CDR2 FQNNGV. There are 15 residues in the CDR3. Trimming left V 1 base short and J 9 bases short, with 17 bases between.

This chain connects TRBV27 to TRBJ2-7, with D possibly being TRBD2 (6 bases). The CDR3 contains 15 residues. In germline, CDR1 is MNHEY, CDR2 SMNVEV (reference sequence). Trimming left V 5 bases short and J 4 bases short, with 18 bases between. CDR3 amino acids: CASSSRLVSRYEQYF. The DNA for the CDR3 is TGTGCCAGCAGTAGTAGACTAGTTTCGCGGTACGAGCAGTACTTC.

The chain uses TRBV27 and TRBJ1-5; D is ambiguous. CDR3 length: 14 residues. Trimming took off 6 bases at V and 3 bases at J, with 12 bases between the two ends. The germline V gene encodes CDR1 MNHEY and CDR2 SMNVEV (reference sequence). CDR3 nucleotides: TGTGCCAGCAGAGGCCCCCGGGACAATCAGCCCCAGCATTTT. Translated: CASRGPRDNQPQHF.

V is TRBV4-1 and J is TRBJ1-3, with D uncertain. Germline assignment: CDR1 MGHRA and CDR2 YSYEKL. This CDR3 has 13 amino acids. With 0 bases removed from V and 9 bases from J, the gap between germline ends came to 9 bases. This CDR3 is CASSQDRRGTIYF. The CDR3 nucleotides read TGCGCCAGCAGCCAAGATCGGCGGGGCACCATATATTTT.

This chain links TRBV4-3 with TRBJ1-1; D may be TRBD1 (6 bases). This CDR3 has 15 residues. CDR1 and CDR2 from the germline V gene are LGHNA and YSLEER. V gave up 0 bases and J gave up 7 bases, with 15 bases separating them. Written as DNA, the CDR3 is TGCGCCAGCAGCCAAGATTTGGGGGGGCAGGATGAAGCTTTCTTT. Amino acids: CASSQDLGGQDEAFF.

V usage is TRBV6-1 and J usage is TRBJ2-1; D not certain. This CDR3 spans 14 amino acids. Trimming stripped 1 base from V and 9 bases from J, with 13 bases between. Germline V gene sequence: CDR1 MNHNS, CDR2 SASEGT. The CDR3 DNA is TGTGCCAGCAGTGAAGATTACTCCCATCCTGAGCAGTTCTTC. The encoded protein is CASSEDYSHPEQFF.

The chain uses TRBV15 and TRBJ1-1; D may be TRBD1 (5 bases). Germline CDR1 LNHNV, CDR2 YYDKDF (reference sequence). With 1 base removed from V and 3 bases from J, the gap between germline ends came to 9 bases. The CDR3 is made up of 14 amino acids. The CDR3 DNA reads TGTGCCACCAGCAGAGGGGGGGTAGACACTGAAGCTTTCTTT. Translation gives CATSRGGVDTEAFF.

This clone was seen more than once but under ten times. Other DNA sequences in the sample encode the same CDR3. This chain joins TRBV15 and TRBJ2-1; 12 bases agree with TRBD2. V lost 5 bases and J lost 7; bases outside the gene matches: 6. Germline V gene sequence: CDR1 LNHNV, CDR2 YYDKDF (reference sequence). The CDR3 is 15 residues long. Written as DNA, the CDR3 is TGTGCCACCAGCGAACGGACTAGCGGGATAAATGAGCAGTTCTTC. This sequence encodes CATSERTSGINEQFF.

The CDR3 loop is CASSLSMSGNTEAFF. CDR3 bases: TGTGCCAGCAGTTTAAGTATGTCGGGGAACACTGAAGCTTTCTTT. The J gene is TRBJ1-1, the V gene TRBV27; D gene unclear. The V gene lost 2 bases and the J gene lost 1 base, with 11 bases spanning the gap. CDR1 MNHEY and CDR2 SMNVEV come from the germline V gene (reference sequence). CDR3 length equals 15 residues.

There are a few counts of this clone. The chain joins TRBV28 to TRBJ1-2; D is undetermined. V lost 3 bases, J lost 7 bases, and 6 bases lay in between. Germline V lookup: CDR1 MDHEN, CDR2 SYDVKM. The CDR3 loop spans 11 amino acids. The DNA of the CDR3 is TGTGCCAGCAGTTTTTGGGGTGGCTACACCTTC. Translated: CASSFWGGYTF.

The genes are TRBV4-1 and TRBJ2-7; possibly TRBD1 for D (5 bases). V lost 5 bases and J lost 4, with 9 bases in between. Germline V CDR1 and CDR2: MGHRA, YSYEKL. CDR3 length: 12 residues. The CDR3 here is CASSEGVYEQYF. The CDR3 DNA reads as TGCGCCAGCAGCGAAGGGGTATACGAGCAGTACTTC.

This chain links TRBV7-9 with TRBJ2-3; 10 bases agree with TRBD1. This CDR3 is built from 15 residues. Unmatched junction bases numbered 8, after V lost 6 bases and J lost 5 bases. CDR1 SEHNR and CDR2 FQNEAQ come from the germline V gene (reference sequence). Written as DNA, the CDR3 is TGTGCCAGCAGTAGACCGGACAGGGGGTTAGATACGCAGTATTTT. It is translated as CASSRPDRGLDTQYF.

The genes are TRBV30 and TRBJ2-2; D may match TRBD1 or TRBD2 (5 bases each). The germline V gene encodes CDR1 GTSNPN and CDR2 SVGIG (reference sequence). The CDR3 length is 14 residues. Trimming took 4 bases from V and 5 from J, leaving 14 bases between them. The DNA of the CDR3 is TGTGCCTGGAATAAGGGGAGAAAGACCGGGGAGCTGTTTTTT. Protein sequence: CAWNKGRKTGELFF.

About this clone: Only one base separates this from a far larger clonotype, so it likely reflects a read error. This chain uses TRBV6-1 with TRBJ2-7, with TRBD1 matching over 8 bases. From germline, CDR1 is MNHNS and CDR2 SASEGT. This CDR3 spans 14 amino acids. The junction had 9 bases not matched to a gene; V was cut back by 5 bases and J by 6 bases. The CDR3 loop reads CASSRTGTGGEQYF. Here the CDR3 DNA reads TGTGCCAGCAGTAGAACCGGGACAGGAGGCGAGCAGTACTTC.

J is TRBJ2-7 and V is TRBV5-5; 7 positions agree with TRBD2. Germline loops: CDR1 SGHKS, CDR2 YYEKEE (reference sequence). V was clipped by 3 bases and J by 2 bases; unmatched bases: 8. The CDR3 runs 15 residues. CDR3 in amino acids: CASSYLAGLTYEQYF. The CDR3, as DNA: TGTGCCAGCAGCTACTTAGCGGGTTTAACCTACGAGCAGTACTTC.

The rearrangement joins TRBV4-1 to TRBJ2-7, with D perhaps matching TRBD1 (6 bases). V gave up 1 base and J gave up 0 bases, with 13 bases separating them. This CDR3 has 16 amino acids. Germline CDR1 MGHRA, CDR2 YSYEKL. CDR3 sequence reads: CASSQVGAPGSYEQYF. The CDR3 region has the DNA TGCGCCAGCAGCCAAGTGGGGGCGCCGGGCTCCTACGAGCAGTACTTC.

The chain is built from TRBV2 and TRBJ2-3; unclear D gene. V lost 4 bases and J lost 4, with 6 bases in between. CDR1 and CDR2 from the germline V gene are SNHLY and FYNNEI. CDR3 length: 12 residues. CDR3 sequence reads: CASSASSDTQYF. In DNA, the CDR3 is TGTGCCAGCAGTGCCAGTTCAGATACGCAGTATTTT. Full variable domain (remainder filled in from reference TRBV2 and TRBJ2-3): EPEVTQTPSHQVTQMGQEVILRCVPISNHLYFYWYRQILGQKVEFLVSFYNNEISEKSEIFDDQFSVERPDGSNFTLKIRSTKLEDSAMYFCASSASSDTQYFGPGTRLTVL.

The chain employs TRBV7-9 and TRBJ1-3, with 9 nucleotides matching TRBD1. This CDR3 has 15 amino acids. Trimming cost V 4 bases and J 8 bases; bases outside gene matches: 9. The germline CDR1 and CDR2 sequences are SEHNR and FQNEAQ (reference sequence). CDR3 sequence: CASSSYRDRVDTIYF. CDR3 in DNA: TGTGCCAGCAGCTCGTACCGGGACAGGGTGGACACCATATATTTT.

Concerning this clone itself: Since a much larger clone is just one base distant, this may be a read error. Within the sample, other DNA sequences also encode this same CDR3. CDR3 coding DNA: TGCAGTGCTAGAGAGGACACTGAAGCTTTCTTT. Translating it yields CSAREDTEAFF. The chain joins TRBV20-1 to TRBJ1-1; D remains unclear. CDR1 and CDR2 from the germline V gene are DFQATT and SNEGSKA (reference sequence). The germline V and J ends were trimmed by 0 bases and 3 bases, with 2 bases remaining between them. There are 11 residues in the CDR3.

This chain uses TRBV28 with TRBJ1-3; D unclear. Germline CDR1 and CDR2: MDHEN and SYDVKM. The V and J ends lost 6 bases and 4 bases respectively, with 10 bases between them. CDR3 length equals 13 residues. CDR3 in amino acids: CASRRLWGNTIYF. The CDR3 coding sequence is TGTGCCAGCAGAAGGCTCTGGGGAAACACCATATATTTT.

Details on this clone: Within the sample, other DNA sequences also encode this same CDR3. The chain combines TRBV7-9 with TRBJ2-6; unclear D gene. This CDR3 comprises 15 residues. Germline V gives CDR1 SEHNR, CDR2 FQNEAQ (reference sequence). Trimming cost V 2 bases and J 0 bases, with 5 bases left between them. The chain's CDR3 is CASSLTSSGANVLTF. The DNA for the CDR3 is TGTGCCAGCAGCTTAACGTCCTCTGGGGCCAACGTCCTGACTTTC.

The gene calls are TRBV28 and TRBJ2-7; D may be TRBD2 (6 bases). The CDR3 sequence is 13 residues long. Germline V gives CDR1 MDHEN, CDR2 SYDVKM. V lost 5 bases, J lost 4 bases, and 12 bases lay in between. The CDR3 protein is CASSTIGRYEQYF. CDR3 in DNA: TGTGCCAGCAGTACGATAGGGAGGTACGAGCAGTACTTC.

The rearrangement joins TRBV13 to TRBJ2-5; the match to TRBD2 covers 11 bases. V gave up 4 bases and J gave up 7 bases; unmatched junction bases: 8. CDR1 is PRHDT and CDR2 is FYEKMQ in the germline V gene (reference sequence). The CDR3 loop spans 15 amino acids. CDR3 loop: CASSYPTSGSGTQYF. CDR3 coding DNA: TGTGCCAGCAGCTACCCCACTAGCGGGAGCGGGACCCAGTACTTC. Variable domain in full (rest from reference TRBV13 and TRBJ2-5): AAGVIQSPRHLIKEKRETATLKCYPIPRHDTVYWYQQGPGQDPQFLISFYEKMQSDKGSIPDRFSAQQFSDYHSELNMSSLELGDSALYFCASSYPTSGSGTQYFGPGTRLLVL.

For this clone: A much larger clone differs by one base, so this may be a read error. The same CDR3 is also encoded by other DNA sequences in this sample. The rearrangement joins TRBV4-3 to TRBJ2-3, with D possibly TRBD1 on 5 matching bases. Germline CDR1 reads LGHNA; CDR2 reads YSLEER. There are 15 residues in the CDR3. This chain's CDR3 is CASSQDQQGTDTQYF. DNA for the CDR3: TGCGCCAGCAGCCAAGACCAGCAGGGCACGGATACGCAGTATTTT.